The rows below give T cell receptor beta chains drawn from one sample of a study of CD8+ T cells in alopecia areata. Repertoires were generated with immunoSEQ multiplex PCR, while TCRdb's copy carries only in-frame clones and drops some. Here the sample spans 65,000 to 90,000 clones, roughly 51% being singletons. Sequencing used NKG2D-high CD8+ T cells sorted from blood. Receptor source: a human donor with alopecia areata. Both conserved end residues are part of each CDR3. The D gene is left open where the match is weak. Clone size is stated in some rows and not others, as once, few, many or a class when expanded.

V	D	size	J	CDR3	DNA
TRBV7-9	NA	few	TRBJ1-2	CASSGINQRAQSGGYTF	TGTGCCAGCAGCGGAATAAACCAGAGAGCCCAGAGCGGGGGCTACACCTTC
TRBV13	TRBD2	NA	TRBJ2-7	CASSLGLRGDEQYF	TGTGCCAGCAGCTTAGGCCTTCGGGGGGACGAGCAGTACTTC
TRBV10-3	NA	NA	TRBJ2-5	CAISEGETQYF	TGTGCCATCAGTGAGGGAGAGACCCAGTACTTC
TRBV27	TRBD1	NA	TRBJ2-3	CASSRTGPPSTDTQYF	TGTGCCAGCAGTCGGACAGGGCCTCCTAGCACAGATACGCAGTATTTT
TRBV29-1	NA	once	TRBJ2-3	CSVVDGLQGDTQYF	TGCAGCGTTGTGGACGGCCTCCAGGGTGATACGCAGTATTTT
TRBV4-1	TRBD1	NA	TRBJ2-7	CASSLGQGLSYEQYF	TGCGCCAGCAGCTTGGGACAGGGCCTCTCCTACGAGCAGTACTTC
TRBV28	TRBD1	NA	TRBJ2-5	CASSFRTGRQEETQYF	TGTGCCAGCAGTTTTCGGACAGGGAGACAAGAGGAGACCCAGTACTTC
TRBV2	NA	NA	TRBJ2-7	CASSESRGYEQYF	TGTGCCAGCAGTGAGAGTAGGGGCTACGAGCAGTACTTC
TRBV5-4	TRBD1	NA	TRBJ1-1	CASSFSGGADTEAFF	TGTGCCAGCAGCTTCTCAGGGGGCGCAGACACTGAAGCTTTCTTT
TRBV15	NA	NA	TRBJ2-6	CATSREVGSGANVLTF	TGTGCCACCAGCAGGGAGGTGGGGAGCGGGGCCAACGTCCTGACTTTC
TRBV30	TRBD1	few	TRBJ2-3	CAWSLNTGEDTQYF	TGTGCCTGGAGCTTGAATACAGGGGAAGATACGCAGTATTTT
TRBV4-1	TRBD1	NA	TRBJ2-7	CASSSAGTGSYEQYF	TGCGCCAGCAGCTCAGCCGGGACAGGGTCCTACGAGCAGTACTTC
TRBV13	TRBD1	NA	TRBJ2-1	CASSSGQGNEQFF	TGTGCCAGCAGCTCCGGACAGGGGAATGAGCAGTTCTTC
TRBV28	NA	NA	TRBJ2-7	CASRLAHEQYF	TGTGCCAGCAGATTAGCGCACGAGCAGTACTTC
TRBV7-6	NA	once	TRBJ2-1	CASSLAVSTNEQFF	TGTGCCAGCAGCTTAGCGGTGTCTACCAATGAGCAGTTCTTC
TRBV28	NA	NA	TRBJ2-7	CASSLGLTPYEQYF	TGTGCCAGCAGTTTAGGTCTCACCCCCTACGAGCAGTACTTC
TRBV29-1	NA	NA	TRBJ1-4	CSVLMYRESEKLFF	TGCAGCGTGTTGATGTACAGGGAGTCTGAAAAACTGTTTTTT
TRBV27	NA	few	TRBJ1-1	CASRGGTEAFF	TGTGCCAGCCGTGGGGGCACTGAAGCTTTCTTT
TRBV27	TRBD2	NA	TRBJ2-1	CASSLSDPSGGPYNEQFF	TGTGCCAGCAGTTTATCGGACCCTAGCGGGGGACCCTACAATGAGCAGTTCTTC
TRBV29-1	NA	NA	TRBJ1-1	CSVDWTASDTEAFF	TGCAGCGTTGATTGGACAGCTTCGGACACTGAAGCTTTCTTT
TRBV2	NA	few	TRBJ2-5	CARRGPQETQYF	TGTGCCAGACGGGGTCCCCAAGAGACCCAGTACTTC
TRBV23-1	NA	few	TRBJ2-7	CASSPSGLGEQYF	TGCGCCAGCAGTCCGTCAGGGTTAGGCGAGCAGTACTTC
TRBV29-1	NA	NA	TRBJ1-6	CSVDTGSSYNSPLHF	TGCAGCGTTGACACAGGGAGCTCCTATAATTCACCCCTCCACTTT
TRBV5-1	NA	NA	TRBJ1-2	CASSLAEDNYGYTF	TGCGCCAGCAGCTTGGCCGAGGATAACTATGGCTACACCTTC
TRBV29-1	NA	few	TRBJ2-2	CSVERGDRNTGELFF	TGCAGCGTTGAGCGCGGAGACAGGAACACCGGGGAGCTGTTTTTT
TRBV9	TRBD1	NA	TRBJ2-7	CASSARFGTGLDEQYF	TGTGCCAGCAGCGCGCGCTTTGGGACAGGGCTTGATGAGCAGTACTTC
TRBV29-1	NA	NA	TRBJ2-1	CSVEDGDNEQFF	TGCAGCGTTGAAGATGGGGACAATGAGCAGTTCTTC
TRBV7-9	TRBD2	NA	TRBJ2-7	CASTPTSGTYEQYF	TGTGCCAGCACCCCCACTAGCGGCACCTACGAGCAGTACTTC
TRBV6-5	NA	NA	TRBJ2-7	CASSLPRGEQYF	TGTGCCAGCAGTTTACCCAGGGGCGAGCAGTACTTC
TRBV7-9	NA	few	TRBJ1-5	CASSTDRRGQPQHF	TGTGCCAGCAGCACCGACAGACGCGGTCAGCCCCAGCATTTT
TRBV27	NA	NA	TRBJ2-7	CASSLSSTYEQYF	TGTGCCAGCAGTTTATCGTCAACGTACGAGCAGTACTTC
TRBV28	NA	few	TRBJ2-3	CASSALDTQYF	TGTGCCAGCAGTGCCCTCGATACGCAGTATTTT
TRBV28	NA	few	TRBJ2-3	CASSVVQDTQYF	TGTGCCAGCAGTGTCGTACAGGATACGCAGTATTTT
TRBV23-1	NA	NA	TRBJ2-5	CASSFFRPDEETQYF	TGCGCCAGCAGTTTCTTCAGGCCCGATGAAGAGACCCAGTACTTC
TRBV28	NA	NA	TRBJ2-3	CASSPRITDTQYF	TGTGCCAGCAGTCCGCGGATCACAGATACGCAGTATTTT
TRBV5-1	TRBD2	few	TRBJ2-3	CASSLERGYTDTQYF	TGCGCCAGCAGCTTGGAGCGGGGGTACACAGATACGCAGTATTTT
TRBV29-1	NA	few	TRBJ1-1	CSASPQNTEAFF	TGCAGCGCCTCGCCGCAGAACACTGAAGCTTTCTTT
TRBV2	NA	NA	TRBJ2-4	CASSERGQGLNIQYF	TGTGCCAGCAGTGAAAGAGGCCAGGGATTAAACATTCAGTACTTC
TRBV5-4	NA	NA	TRBJ1-1	CASSSRVGRSTDTEAFF	TGTGCCAGCAGCTCCAGGGTTGGCAGGAGCACCGACACTGAAGCTTTCTTT
TRBV4-3	NA	NA	TRBJ1-2	CASSQGQGLSYGYTF	TGCGCCAGCAGCCAAGGCCAGGGCCTGTCCTATGGCTACACCTTC
TRBV2	TRBD2	NA	TRBJ2-1	CASRGSGDLYNEQFF	TGTGCCAGCAGGGGTAGCGGGGACCTCTACAATGAGCAGTTCTTC
TRBV28	TRBD1	few	TRBJ2-7	CASSSVGLQGALYEQYF	TGTGCCAGCAGTTCTGTGGGCTTACAGGGGGCTTTGTACGAGCAGTACTTC
TRBV30	TRBD1	NA	TRBJ2-7	CAWSTTGGGEQYF	TGTGCCTGGAGTACGACAGGGGGCGGCGAGCAGTACTTC
TRBV28	NA	NA	TRBJ1-5	CASSSQEYNQPQHF	TGTGCCAGCAGTTCACAGGAATACAATCAGCCCCAGCATTTT
TRBV29-1	TRBD2	few	TRBJ2-3	CSVSPLAGDTDTQYF	TGCAGCGTTTCCCCCCTAGCGGGGGACACAGATACGCAGTATTTT
TRBV2	NA	NA	TRBJ2-2	CASGGSRDNTGELFF	TGTGCCAGCGGGGGTTCCAGGGATAACACCGGGGAGCTGTTTTTT
TRBV5-1	TRBD1	NA	TRBJ2-7	CASSPDRVEQYF	TGCGCCAGCAGCCCGGACAGGGTCGAGCAGTACTTC
TRBV6-5	NA	few	TRBJ2-5	CASVSLETQYF	TGTGCCAGCGTGAGCCTAGAGACCCAGTACTTC
TRBV6-5	NA	NA	TRBJ1-2	CASSYPTGDGSYGYTF	TGTGCCAGCAGTTACCCGACGGGGGACGGTAGCTATGGCTACACCTTC
TRBV2	TRBD2	NA	TRBJ2-7	CASSEILLTSGSYEQYF	TGTGCCAGCAGTGAGATCCTCTTGACTAGCGGATCCTACGAGCAGTACTTC
TRBV28	TRBD2	few	TRBJ2-1	CASSPSRGLANNEQFF	TGTGCCAGCAGCCCCAGTAGAGGACTAGCGAACAATGAGCAGTTCTTC
TRBV29-1	NA	few	TRBJ2-1	CSVEIEAEQFF	TGCAGCGTTGAGATTGAGGCTGAGCAGTTCTTC
TRBV7-2	NA	many	TRBJ2-1	CASSADVSSYNEQFF	TGTGCCAGCAGCGCCGACGTGAGCTCCTACAATGAGCAGTTCTTC
TRBV29-1	TRBD1	few	TRBJ2-5	CSVMGTELQQETQYF	TGCAGCGTGATGGGGACAGAACTACAACAAGAGACCCAGTACTTC
TRBV28	TRBD1	NA	TRBJ2-5	CASSYPTGDETQYF	TGTGCCAGCAGCTATCCGACAGGGGACGAGACCCAGTACTTC
TRBV5-1	NA	NA	TRBJ2-7	CASSLAGAVGYEQYF	TGCGCCAGCAGCTTGGCCGGGGCGGTAGGATACGAGCAGTACTTC
TRBV29-1	NA	few	TRBJ1-1	CSASDSINTEAFF	TGCAGCGCCTCGGACAGTATTAACACTGAAGCTTTCTTT
TRBV6-5	NA	NA	TRBJ2-5	CASTDNQETQYF	TGTGCCAGCACGGACAACCAAGAGACCCAGTACTTC
TRBV29-1	NA	NA	TRBJ1-2	CSAWTYTYNYGYTF	TGCAGCGCTTGGACTTATACTTACAATTATGGCTACACCTTC
TRBV6-5	NA	NA	TRBJ1-5	CASSTFNQPQHF	TGTGCCAGCAGCACCTTTAATCAGCCCCAGCATTTT